The clone carrying this T cell receptor beta chain has just a few counts. Antigen specificity is unknown. These data originate in a study of cytomegalovirus exposure and HLA in healthy donors. This CDR3 contains 14 residues. The J segment lost 3 bases and the V segment lost 3 bases, leaving 6 bases of the junction unmatched. CDR1 is SQVTM, CDR2 ANQGSEA, per germline. PCR employed 60 Vbeta and 13 Jbeta primers. Clones were sequenced by immunoSEQ multiplex PCR, and TCRdb holds only the in-frame ones, with some missing. The sample has approximately 88,000 clones; 76% are singletons. Study observations and caveats: Researchers counted 164 TCR beta chains as cytomegalovirus-associated.

The source material was PBMCs. The receptor was derived from a man aged 30 to 39 in good health and CMV-seropositive. This chain uses TRBV29-1 with TRBJ1-1, with 8 bases aligning to TRBD1. CDR3 residues: CSVEGDRQHTEAFF. CDR3 DNA: TGCAGCGTTGAGGGGGACAGGCAACACACTGAAGCTTTCTTT.